This T cell receptor beta chain was found in a study of cytomegalovirus exposure and HLA in healthy donors. The PCR used 60 Vbeta and 13 Jbeta primers. Data came from immunoSEQ multiplex PCR; TCRdb stores just in-frame clones and leaves some out. The table includes about 200,000 clones, around 78% detected once. A few counts support this clone. With V trimmed by 7 bases and J by 0 bases, 15 bases remained unmatched. The germline gives CDR1 MNHEY, CDR2 SMNVEV (reference sequence). This CDR3 has 17 residues. The sequence was collected from a young man in good health and CMV-seronegative. Sequenced: PBMCs. The chain uses TRBV27 and TRBJ2-7, with 7 bases fitting TRBD2. The CDR3 sequence is CASTPLLAQSSSYEQYF. The DNA of the CDR3 is TGTGCCAGCACCCCCCTACTAGCGCAATCTAGCTCCTACGAGCAGTACTTC.